Listed below are T cell receptor beta chains from one sample, sequenced in a study of a mutant IDH1 vaccine in newly diagnosed glioma. The repertoire was sequenced with immunoSEQ multiplex PCR; TCRdb's copy has only in-frame clones and lacks some. This sample has about 86,000 clones; approximately 85% occur once, and the top ten carry approximately 2.1%. No cognate antigen is known for these TCRs. Source: PBMCs, taken from a glioma patient whose treatment included an IDH1 peptide vaccine. These receptors were taken from a man aged 25-45 years with glioma. Some clones in this sample may be carry-over from other donors' samples. CDR3s include the opening cysteine and the closing phenylalanine or tryptophan. Fields, in order: D gene, V gene, J gene, CDR3 protein, CDR3 DNA. D genes are given only for firm matches.

-,TRBV25-1,TRBJ1-1,CASSEYVGDREAFF,TGTGCCAGCAGTGAATACGTGGGTGACAGGGAAGCTTTCTTT
TRBD1,TRBV9,TRBJ1-2,CASSFKGQGDYGYTF,TGTGCCAGCAGCTTCAAAGGACAGGGGGACTATGGCTACACCTTC
TRBD2,TRBV29-1,TRBJ2-2,CSVEVRLAKNTGELFF,TGCAGCGTTGAGGTGAGACTAGCGAAGAACACCGGGGAGCTGTTTTTT
-,TRBV30,TRBJ2-7,CAWSVPRGRLSRAQYF,TGTGCCTGGAGTGTACCTCGGGGACGCTTGAGTCGAGCACAGTACTTC
-,TRBV19,TRBJ1-1,CASSIISTGNTEAFF,TGTGCCAGTAGTATAATCTCCACAGGGAACACTGAAGCTTTCTTT
TRBD1,TRBV6-1,TRBJ1-2,CASRETGINYGYTF,TGTGCCAGCAGAGAGACAGGGATCAACTATGGCTACACCTTC
-,TRBV6-1,TRBJ2-3,CASTGQNTDTQYF,TGTGCCAGCACTGGGCAGAACACAGATACGCAGTATTTT
-,TRBV4-2,TRBJ2-1,CASSQVASGPYNEQFF,TGTGCCAGCAGCCAAGTAGCTTCGGGACCCTACAATGAGCAGTTCTTC
TRBD1,TRBV5-6,TRBJ1-2,CASSAGTGAHNYGYTF,TGTGCCAGCAGCGCGGGGACAGGCGCACATAACTATGGCTACACCTTC
TRBD2,TRBV6-1,TRBJ2-7,CASSGSGRFYEQYF,TGTGCCAGCAGTGGAAGCGGGAGGTTCTACGAGCAGTACTTC
-,TRBV4-3,TRBJ1-2,CASSHKRQNYGYTF,TGCGCCAGCAGCCATAAGAGACAGAACTATGGCTACACCTTC
-,TRBV5-1,TRBJ1-6,CASSGLGDSPLHF,TGCGCCAGCAGCGGTCTGGGAGATTCACCCCTCCACTTT
-,TRBV5-1,TRBJ2-3,CASSTGFADTQYF,TGCGCCAGCAGCACAGGGTTCGCAGATACGCAGTATTTT
-,TRBV10-3,TRBJ1-5,CAIRPDSNQPQHF,TGTGCCATCAGGCCGGACTCCAATCAGCCCCAGCATTTT
-,TRBV18,TRBJ2-3,CASSPPAQGTTDTQYF,TGTGCCAGCTCACCACCGGCTCAGGGGACGACAGATACGCAGTATTTT
TRBD2,TRBV7-6,TRBJ2-1,CASSLLLAGSEQFF,TGTGCCAGCAGCTTATTACTAGCGGGATCTGAGCAGTTCTTC
-,TRBV19,TRBJ2-4,CASSPMVFLSRDITKNIQYF,TGTGCCAGTAGTCCCATGGTTTTTCTCAGCCGGGATATCACCAAAAACATTCAGTACTTC
TRBD1,TRBV19,TRBJ2-1,CASSITPRQGGQFF,TGTGCCAGTAGTATCACCCCCCGACAGGGTGGCCAGTTCTTC
TRBD1,TRBV9,TRBJ1-2,CASSSMPGQGEIYGYTF,TGTGCCAGCAGCTCCATGCCGGGACAGGGTGAAATCTATGGCTACACCTTC
TRBD1,TRBV30,TRBJ1-5,CAWRPTGGRDQPQHF,TGTGCCTGGAGGCCAACAGGGGGCAGGGATCAGCCCCAGCATTTT
-,TRBV7-6,TRBJ1-3,CASSLPSGNTIYF,TGTGCCAGCAGCTTACCCTCTGGAAACACCATATATTTT
TRBD1,TRBV7-9,TRBJ1-4,CASSQLDRHEKLFF,TGTGCCAGCAGCCAATTGGACAGGCATGAAAAACTGTTTTTT
TRBD1,TRBV28,TRBJ1-5,CASSWGRTGGQPQHF,TGTGCCAGCAGTTGGGGGCGGACAGGGGGTCAGCCCCAGCATTTT
TRBD1,TRBV7-3,TRBJ2-7,CASSSAGGDRINEQYF,TGTGCCAGCAGCTCCGCCGGTGGGGACAGGATCAACGAGCAGTACTTC